The 4 T cell receptor beta chains reported below all come from one sample, sequenced in a study of response to subunit inactivated influenza vaccine. TCRdb used MiXCR to reprocess the RT-PCR reads, holding one entry per CDR3 protein. The repertoire includes more than 400,000 distinct CDR3 sequences, approximately 11% of them detected once, and about 12% sits in the top ten. This sample comprised PBMCs from blood, obtained roughly 45 days after vaccination. Receptor source: a man aged 50 to 59 who received an inactivated influenza vaccine.

This clonotype turned up a few times. V is TRBV24-1 and J is TRBJ2-2, with D tentatively TRBD2 (7 bases). Germline V gives CDR1 KGHDR, CDR2 SFDVKD. The CDR3 spans 20 residues. V lost 7 bases to trimming and J lost 1 base, with 27 bases between them. DNA of the CDR3: TGTGCCACCAGCGGTAACAGGAGGGGGGGATCGCGGAAGAACACCGGGGAGCTGTTTTTT. Residues: CATSGNRRGGSRKNTGELFF.

In its sample, this clonotype was seen many times. The rearrangement joins TRBV20-1 to TRBJ2-7, with 9 bases fitting TRBD2. This CDR3 comprises 15 residues. Losses at the gene ends were 0 bases for V and 5 bases for J; bases not matched to a gene: 8. Germline values: CDR1 DFQATT, CDR2 SNEGSKA (reference sequence). The CDR3 nucleotides are TGCAGTGCTAGAGATTTTAGCGGGAGTGTCCACGAGCAGTACTTC. Protein: CSARDFSGSVHEQYF.

V and J are TRBV11-1 and TRBJ2-6; no clear D. The CDR3 spans 14 residues. Germline V gives CDR1 SGHAT, CDR2 FQDESV (reference sequence). V was cut by 5 bases and J by 0 bases, with 5 bases left in between. CDR3 coding DNA: TGTGCCAGCAGCAGGAACTCTGGGGCCAACGTCCTGACTTTC. Translated, it gives CASSRNSGANVLTF.

The chain carries TRBV7-2 and TRBJ1-2, with D unresolved. This CDR3 is built from 13 residues. Germline values: CDR1 SGHTA, CDR2 FQGNSA. V was cut by 5 bases and J by 2 bases, with 9 bases left in between. CDR3 amino acids: CASSLRMNYGYTF. The CDR3 DNA reads TGTGCCAGCAGCCTTCGGATGAACTATGGCTACACCTTC.